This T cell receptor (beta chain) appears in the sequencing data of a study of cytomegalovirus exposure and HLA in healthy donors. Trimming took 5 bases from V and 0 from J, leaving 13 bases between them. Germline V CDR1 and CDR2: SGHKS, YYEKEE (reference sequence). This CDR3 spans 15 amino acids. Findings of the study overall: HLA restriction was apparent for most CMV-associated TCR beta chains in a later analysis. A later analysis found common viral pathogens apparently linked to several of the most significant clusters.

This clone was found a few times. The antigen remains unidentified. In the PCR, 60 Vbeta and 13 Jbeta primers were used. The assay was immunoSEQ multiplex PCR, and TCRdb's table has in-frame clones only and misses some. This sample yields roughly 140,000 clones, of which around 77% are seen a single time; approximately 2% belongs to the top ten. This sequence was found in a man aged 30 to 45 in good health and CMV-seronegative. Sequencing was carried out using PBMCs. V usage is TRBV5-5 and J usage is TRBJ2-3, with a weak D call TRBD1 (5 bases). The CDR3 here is CASRPGLWSTDTQYF. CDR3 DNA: TGTGCCAGCAGACCAGGGTTGTGGAGCACAGATACGCAGTATTTT. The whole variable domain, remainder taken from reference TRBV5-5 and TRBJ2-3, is DAGVTQSPTHLIKTRGQQVTLRCSPISGHKSVSWYQQVLGQGPQFIFQYYEKEERGRGNFPDRFSARQFPNYSSELNVNALLLGDSALYLCASRPGLWSTDTQYFGPGTRLTVL.